This TCR beta chain was captured by sequencing in a study of blood T cells in healthy people across ages. V dropped 5 bases and J dropped 4 bases, with 14 bases sitting between them. The CDR3 loop spans 14 amino acids. CDR1 is SEHNR, CDR2 FQNEAQ, per germline (reference sequence). The authors ran a second PCR of 7 to 11 cycles using a sample-barcoded 5' primer and a J-beta primer mix. TCRdb ran MiXCR on the 5' RACE reads and lists one entry per CDR3 protein. The data show 850,000 or so distinct CDR3 sequences, around 26% seen once. This clonotype was recorded at least ten times. Sequencing input: blood. The origin of this receptor is a woman over 75 in good health. This chain connects TRBV7-9 to TRBJ2-5; weak D call: TRBD2 (6 bases). CDR3 coding DNA: TGTGCCAGCAGCCGCAGACTAGAGGGAGAGACCCAGTACTTC. As protein: CASSRRLEGETQYF.